Listed below are T cell receptor beta chains from one sample, sequenced in a study of OX40 agonist ivuxolimab in advanced cancers. Measured with immunoSEQ multiplex PCR; TCRdb has only the in-frame clones, and not every one. This sample has around 22,000 clones, with roughly 85% found just once. This specimen was CD4+ or CD8+ T cells sorted from blood, taken in a trial of the OX40 agonist ivuxolimab. These receptors all stem from an adult with an advanced solid tumor such as melanoma, head and neck, liver or kidney cancer. Both conserved end residues are part of each CDR3. Each record gives: D gene, J gene, clone size, CDR3 length, V gene, CDR3 DNA, CDR3 protein. A D gene is named only where the DNA matches it firmly. Where a row states a size, it is once, few, many or the class of an expanded clone; other rows omit it.

TRBD1	TRBJ2-1	.	14	TRBV4-2	TGTGCCAGCGGCAACAGGGGTATCTACAATGAGCAGTTCTTC	CASGNRGIYNEQFF
.	TRBJ2-7	.	12	TRBV6-5	TGTGCCAGCAGAGACGACCTCTACGAGCAGTACTTC	CASRDDLYEQYF
.	TRBJ2-1	.	16	TRBV4-2	TGTGCCAGCAGCCAAGACAATGGACTCTCCTACAATGAGCAGTTCTTC	CASSQDNGLSYNEQFF
.	TRBJ1-6	.	15	TRBV30	TGTGCCTGGAGTCCCCCAGGGGTATCTAATTCACCCCTCCACTTT	CAWSPPGVSNSPLHF
.	TRBJ1-1	.	13	TRBV23-1	TGCGCCAGCAGCCCTCAGAGGAACACTGAAGCTTTCTTT	CASSPQRNTEAFF
TRBD1	TRBJ1-4	.	14	TRBV28	TGTGCCAGCAGCCGACAGGGGATTAATGAAAAACTGTTTTTT	CASSRQGINEKLFF
TRBD1	TRBJ2-3	once	18	TRBV7-8	TGTGCCAGCAGTCCAGGACAGGAGATTTCGTATAGCACAGATACGCAGTATTTT	CASSPGQEISYSTDTQYF
.	TRBJ1-2	.	12	TRBV13	TGTGCCAGCAGCCCCCGGGGGAATGGCTACACCTTC	CASSPRGNGYTF
TRBD2	TRBJ2-1	once	17	TRBV30	TGTGCCTGGAGTGTACTAGGGACTAGCGGGTCCTACAATGAGCAGTTCTTC	CAWSVLGTSGSYNEQFF
.	TRBJ2-5	once	17	TRBV5-1	TGCGCCAGCAGCTTTGGGACAGCGCTACCGGGAGTGGAGACCCAGTACTTC	CASSFGTALPGVETQYF
TRBD2	TRBJ2-7	.	16	TRBV5-1	TGCGCCAGCAGCCCCGGTCTCCGGGACTACCCTTCCGAGCAGTACTTC	CASSPGLRDYPSEQYF
.	TRBJ2-5	.	17	TRBV23-1	TGCGCCAGCAGCCGTACAAAGGGTGATTGGGAGCAAGAGACCCAGTACTTC	CASSRTKGDWEQETQYF
TRBD1	TRBJ2-5	once	14	TRBV5-1	TGCGCCAGCAGCCCGGGACAGGGCGGACAGACCCAGTACTTC	CASSPGQGGQTQYF
.	TRBJ1-1	.	13	TRBV5-6	TGTGCCAGCAGCTTGTCAGGGATCACTGAAGCTTTCTTT	CASSLSGITEAFF
.	TRBJ2-1	.	12	TRBV19	TGTGCCAGTAGTATAGCGGGGAATGAGCAGTTCTTC	CASSIAGNEQFF
.	TRBJ1-5	.	15	TRBV4-2	TGTGCCAGCAGCCAACTCCAGGGTAGCAATCAGCCCCAGCATTTT	CASSQLQGSNQPQHF
.	TRBJ2-5	.	14	TRBV11-1	TGTGCCAGCAGCTTGGAGGACAGAGAAGAGACCCAGTACTTC	CASSLEDREETQYF
TRBD1	TRBJ2-5	.	15	TRBV5-6	TGTGCCAGCAGCTTGGTCCAGGGGGCTCAAGAGACCCAGTACTTC	CASSLVQGAQETQYF
.	TRBJ1-5	.	14	TRBV6-1	TGTGCCAGCAGTGCGGGCCAGCTAAATCAGCCCCAGCATTTT	CASSAGQLNQPQHF
.	TRBJ1-3	.	15	TRBV5-6	TGTGCCAGCAGCCTGGGACAACGATCTGGAAACACCATATATTTT	CASSLGQRSGNTIYF
.	TRBJ2-5	.	14	TRBV5-6	TGTGCCAGCAGCACTCCGGGACTTCAAGAGACCCAGTACTTC	CASSTPGLQETQYF
TRBD2	TRBJ2-5	.	17	TRBV13	TGTGCCAGCAGCACCCGGACTAGCGGAGGGGGAGGGGAGACCCAGTACTTC	CASSTRTSGGGGETQYF
.	TRBJ2-7	.	16	TRBV27	TGTGCCAGCAGTTTGAGTTCGGGTTCTCCGTCCTACGAGCAGTACTTC	CASSLSSGSPSYEQYF
TRBD1	TRBJ2-7	.	14	TRBV5-4	TGTGCCAGCAGCTTGGTCCCCCAGGGGGCACAGCAGTACTTC	CASSLVPQGAQQYF
.	TRBJ1-5	few	14	TRBV11-2	TGTGCCAGCAGCTTAGTCCCAGTTAGGCAGCCCCAGCATTTT	CASSLVPVRQPQHF
.	TRBJ2-7	.	15	TRBV6-1	TGTGCCAGCAGTGAAAACAGGGAGCCCTCCTACGAGCAGTACTTC	CASSENREPSYEQYF
TRBD2	TRBJ2-3	.	15	TRBV27	TGTGCCAGCAGGCGAGCGGGGGCCTTCACAGATACGCAGTATTTT	CASRRAGAFTDTQYF
.	TRBJ2-4	.	15	TRBV4-3	TGCGCCAGCAGCCAAGATGGGTTAGCCAAAAACATTCAGTACTTC	CASSQDGLAKNIQYF
TRBD1	TRBJ2-7	once	17	TRBV7-2	TGTGCCAGCAGCACTACACCCGGGACAGGGTATTACTACGAGCAGTACTTC	CASSTTPGTGYYYEQYF
TRBD2	TRBJ2-7	few	13	TRBV7-9	TGTGCCAGCAGCTCGGGGCGGGGGGCCGAGCAGTACTTC	CASSSGRGAEQYF
.	TRBJ2-2	.	14	TRBV7-2	TGTGCCAGCAGCTTAGCTGAAGGCCAAAGGGAGCTGTTTTTT	CASSLAEGQRELFF
.	TRBJ1-4	once	15	TRBV19	TGTGCCAGTAGTATTAGTTCGGGGTTTAATGAAAAACTGTTTTTT	CASSISSGFNEKLFF
.	TRBJ2-7	.	14	TRBV18	TGTGCCAGCTCACCAGACATGGCCTCCTACGAGCAGTACTTC	CASSPDMASYEQYF
TRBD1	TRBJ1-6	.	16	TRBV5-6	TGTGCCAGCAGCTTGACCACCGGGACAGCTAATTCACCCCTCCACTTT	CASSLTTGTANSPLHF
.	TRBJ2-3	.	15	TRBV6-5	TGTGCCAGCAGTTGGCGGGGCGTTAGCACAGATACGCAGTATTTT	CASSWRGVSTDTQYF
TRBD1	TRBJ1-2	.	14	TRBV4-3	TGCGCCAGCAGCCAAGATGCGGGACAGTTGGGCTACACCTTC	CASSQDAGQLGYTF
TRBD1	TRBJ2-5	.	16	TRBV7-9	TGTGCCAGCAGCCTCAGACAGGGGGTGACGCAAGAGACCCAGTACTTC	CASSLRQGVTQETQYF
.	TRBJ2-7	.	15	TRBV6-5	TGTGCCAGCTCCGAACACCAAAGTAAGGGGGGGGAGCAGTACTTC	CASSEHQSKGGEQYF
.	TRBJ1-1	.	15	TRBV7-6	TGTGCCAGCAGCGTCACAGGGTCCCCCGACACTGAAGCTTTCTTT	CASSVTGSPDTEAFF
.	TRBJ1-5	.	18	TRBV29-1	TGCAGCGTTGAAGATAAGGACAAGGGGGGGAAGGGCAATCAGCCCCAGCATTTT	CSVEDKDKGGKGNQPQHF
.	TRBJ2-3	.	11	TRBV20-1	TGCAGTGAAAGAGTAGCAGATACGCAGTATTTT	CSERVADTQYF
.	TRBJ1-5	.	15	TRBV7-2	TGTGCCAGCAGCAAAGAACGGGGGGTTTATCAGCCCCAGCATTTT	CASSKERGVYQPQHF
.	TRBJ1-1	.	15	TRBV10-3	TGTGCCATCAGTGACAGGAAAACCCCGAACACTGAAGCTTTCTTT	CAISDRKTPNTEAFF
TRBD1	TRBJ1-3	few	13	TRBV19	TGTGCCAGCGAGACAGGGTCTGGAAACACCATATATTTT	CASETGSGNTIYF
.	TRBJ2-1	.	15	TRBV7-2	TGTGCCAGCAGCTTAGATCTGAGGAGTGGAGGTGAGCAGTTCTTC	CASSLDLRSGGEQFF
TRBD1	TRBJ2-7	once	15	TRBV6-5	TGTGCCAGCAGCCCTACTGGACAGGGGTTGTACGAGCAGTACTTC	CASSPTGQGLYEQYF
.	TRBJ1-2	.	11	TRBV6-5	TGTGCCACCACCGGAGGGGATGGCTACACCTTC	CATTGGDGYTF
TRBD2	TRBJ2-3	once	16	TRBV7-3	TGTGCCAGCAGCTTAGGGACTAGCGGGTTCACAGATACGCAGTATTTT	CASSLGTSGFTDTQYF
TRBD1	TRBJ2-2	.	14	TRBV29-1	TGCAGCCGGTGGGACAGGTTGGGTACCGGGGAGCTGTTTTTT	CSRWDRLGTGELFF
.	TRBJ1-1	once	13	TRBV7-2	TGTGCCAGCAGCCCAGTCCCACGGTATGAAGCTTTCTTT	CASSPVPRYEAFF
.	TRBJ2-1	.	14	TRBV5-1	TGCGCCAGCAGCTTGGTTCCAGAGGTCCACGAGCAGTTCTTC	CASSLVPEVHEQFF
.	TRBJ2-7	.	14	TRBV4-2	TGTGCCAGCAGCCCATCACTACTAACCTACGAGCAGTACTTC	CASSPSLLTYEQYF